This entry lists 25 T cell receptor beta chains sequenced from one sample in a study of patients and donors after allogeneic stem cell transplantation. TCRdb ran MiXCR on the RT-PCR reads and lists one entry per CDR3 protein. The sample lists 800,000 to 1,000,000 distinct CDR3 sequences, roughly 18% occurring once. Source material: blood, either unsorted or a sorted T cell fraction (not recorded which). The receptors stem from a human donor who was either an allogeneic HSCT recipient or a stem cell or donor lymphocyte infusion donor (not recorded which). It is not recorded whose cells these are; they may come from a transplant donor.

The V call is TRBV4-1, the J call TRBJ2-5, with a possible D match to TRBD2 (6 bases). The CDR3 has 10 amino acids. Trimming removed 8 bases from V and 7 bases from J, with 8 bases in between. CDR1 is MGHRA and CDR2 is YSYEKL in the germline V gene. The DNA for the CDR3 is TGCGCCAGCGGACTAAGGACCCAGTACTTC. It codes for CASGLRTQYF.

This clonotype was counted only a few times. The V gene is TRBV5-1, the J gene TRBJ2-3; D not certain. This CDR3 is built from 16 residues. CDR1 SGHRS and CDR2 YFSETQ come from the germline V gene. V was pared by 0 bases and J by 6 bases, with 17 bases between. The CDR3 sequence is CASSLAELKLGDTQYF. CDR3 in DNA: TGCGCCAGCAGCTTGGCCGAGTTGAAGCTAGGCGATACGCAGTATTTT.

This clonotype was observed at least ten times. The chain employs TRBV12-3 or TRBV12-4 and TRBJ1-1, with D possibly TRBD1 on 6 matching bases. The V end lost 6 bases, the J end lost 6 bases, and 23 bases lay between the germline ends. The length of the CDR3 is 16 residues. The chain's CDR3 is CASRDKRLGGLAEAFF. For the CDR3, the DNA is TGTGCCAGCAGGGACAAGAGGCTAGGGGGGTTGGCTGAAGCTTTCTTT.

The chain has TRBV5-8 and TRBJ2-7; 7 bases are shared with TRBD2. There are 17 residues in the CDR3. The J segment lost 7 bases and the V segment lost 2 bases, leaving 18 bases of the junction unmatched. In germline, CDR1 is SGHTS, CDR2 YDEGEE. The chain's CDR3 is CASSFWGGGQGLGEQYF. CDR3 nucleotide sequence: TGTGCCAGCAGCTTCTGGGGGGGAGGCCAGGGACTCGGAGAGCAGTACTTC. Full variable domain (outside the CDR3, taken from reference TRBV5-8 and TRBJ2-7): EAGVTQSPTHLIKTRGQQATLRCSPISGHTSVYWYQQALGLGLQFLLWYDEGEERNRGNFPPRFSGRQFPNYSSELNVNALELEDSALYLCASSFWGGGQGLGEQYFGPGTRLTVT.

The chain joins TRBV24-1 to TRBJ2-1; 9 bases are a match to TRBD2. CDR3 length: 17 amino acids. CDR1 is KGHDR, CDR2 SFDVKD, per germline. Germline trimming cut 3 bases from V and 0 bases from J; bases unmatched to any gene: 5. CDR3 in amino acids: CATSDDNSGGSYNEQFF. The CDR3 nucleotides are TGTGCCACCAGTGATGATAATAGCGGGGGCTCCTACAATGAGCAGTTCTTC.

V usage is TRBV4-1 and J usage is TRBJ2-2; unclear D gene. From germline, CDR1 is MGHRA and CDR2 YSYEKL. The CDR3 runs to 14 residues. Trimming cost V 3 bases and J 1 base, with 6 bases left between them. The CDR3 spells CASSQGENTGELFF. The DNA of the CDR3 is TGCGCCAGCAGCCAGGGCGAGAACACCGGGGAGCTGTTTTTT.

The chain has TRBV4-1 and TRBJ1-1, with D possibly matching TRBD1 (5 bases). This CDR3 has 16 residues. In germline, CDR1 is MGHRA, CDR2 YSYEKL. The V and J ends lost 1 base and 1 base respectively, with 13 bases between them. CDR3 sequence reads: CASSQVGQGPNTEAFF. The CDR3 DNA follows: TGCGCCAGCAGCCAAGTTGGTCAGGGCCCGAACACTGAAGCTTTCTTT.

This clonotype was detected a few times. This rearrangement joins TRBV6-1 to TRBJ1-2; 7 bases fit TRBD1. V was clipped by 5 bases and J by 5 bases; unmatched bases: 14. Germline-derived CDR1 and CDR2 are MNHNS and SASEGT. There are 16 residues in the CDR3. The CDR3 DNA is TGTGCCAGCAGTCCTCCCATCCGGGGACAGTTTTATGGCTACACCTTC. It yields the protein CASSPPIRGQFYGYTF.

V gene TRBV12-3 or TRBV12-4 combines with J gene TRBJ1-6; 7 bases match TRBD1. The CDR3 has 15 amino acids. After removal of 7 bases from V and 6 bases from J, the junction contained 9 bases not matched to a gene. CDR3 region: CASTPGRGFNSPLHF. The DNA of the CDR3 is TGTGCCAGCACTCCGGGCAGGGGGTTTAATTCACCCCTCCACTTT.

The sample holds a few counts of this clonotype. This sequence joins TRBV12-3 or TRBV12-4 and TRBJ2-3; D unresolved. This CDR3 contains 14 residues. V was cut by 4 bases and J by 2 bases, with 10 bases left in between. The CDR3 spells CASSSRPDTDTQYF. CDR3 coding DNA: TGTGCCAGCAGTTCACGACCGGACACAGATACGCAGTATTTT.

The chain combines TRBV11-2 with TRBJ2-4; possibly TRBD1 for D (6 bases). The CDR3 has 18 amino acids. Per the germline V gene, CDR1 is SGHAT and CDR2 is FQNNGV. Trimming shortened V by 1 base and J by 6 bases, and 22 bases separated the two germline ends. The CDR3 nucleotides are TGTGCCAGCAGCTTAGGCATTAAGGGGACAAAAGTCTTAAACATTCAGTACTTC. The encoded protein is CASSLGIKGTKVLNIQYF.

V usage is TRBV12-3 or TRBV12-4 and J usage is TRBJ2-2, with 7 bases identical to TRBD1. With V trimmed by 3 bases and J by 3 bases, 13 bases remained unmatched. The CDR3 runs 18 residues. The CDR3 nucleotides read TGTGCCAGCAGTTTGAAGGGGGCGCTGGCCCTGGACACCGGGGAGCTGTTTTTT. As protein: CASSLKGALALDTGELFF.

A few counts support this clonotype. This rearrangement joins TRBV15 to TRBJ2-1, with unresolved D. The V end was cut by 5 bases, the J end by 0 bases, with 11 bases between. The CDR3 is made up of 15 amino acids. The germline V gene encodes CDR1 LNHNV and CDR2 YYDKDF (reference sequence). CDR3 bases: TGTGCCACCAGCTATATTAAGAGCTCCTACAATGAGCAGTTCTTC. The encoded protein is CATSYIKSSYNEQFF.

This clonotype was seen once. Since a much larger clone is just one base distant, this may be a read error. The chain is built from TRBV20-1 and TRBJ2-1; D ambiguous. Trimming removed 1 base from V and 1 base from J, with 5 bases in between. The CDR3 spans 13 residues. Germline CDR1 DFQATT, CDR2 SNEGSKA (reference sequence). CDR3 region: CSARAESYNEQFF. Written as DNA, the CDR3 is TGCAGTGCTAGAGCGGAATCCTACAATGAGCAGTTCTTC.

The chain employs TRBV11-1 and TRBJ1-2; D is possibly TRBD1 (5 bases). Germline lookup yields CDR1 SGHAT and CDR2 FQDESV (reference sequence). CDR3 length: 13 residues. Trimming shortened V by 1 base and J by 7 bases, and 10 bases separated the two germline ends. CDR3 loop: CASSLDPTAGYTF. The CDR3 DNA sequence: TGTGCCAGCAGCTTAGACCCGACAGCTGGCTACACCTTC.

DNA for the CDR3: TGTGCCAGCAGAGGGACTGCGAGCAGGTACGAGCAGTACTTC. It codes for CASRGTASRYEQYF. The chain uses TRBV6-1 and TRBJ2-7, with D possibly TRBD2 on 6 matching bases. V was cut by 6 bases and J by 4 bases, with 16 bases left in between. CDR3 size: 14 residues. The germline V gene encodes CDR1 MNHNS and CDR2 SASEGT.

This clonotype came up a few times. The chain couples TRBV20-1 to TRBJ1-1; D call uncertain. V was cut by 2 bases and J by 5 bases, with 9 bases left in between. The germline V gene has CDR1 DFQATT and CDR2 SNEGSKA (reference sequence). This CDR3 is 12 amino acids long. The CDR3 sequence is CSARTTGTEAFF. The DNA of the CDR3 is TGCAGTGCTAGAACTACCGGGACTGAAGCTTTCTTT.

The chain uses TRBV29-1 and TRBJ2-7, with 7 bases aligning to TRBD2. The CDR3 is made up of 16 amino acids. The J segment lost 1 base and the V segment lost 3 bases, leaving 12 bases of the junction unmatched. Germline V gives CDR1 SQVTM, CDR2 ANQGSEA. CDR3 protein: CSVDGGEGRRSYEQYF. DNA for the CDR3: TGCAGCGTTGATGGGGGGGAAGGTCGCAGGTCCTACGAGCAGTACTTC.

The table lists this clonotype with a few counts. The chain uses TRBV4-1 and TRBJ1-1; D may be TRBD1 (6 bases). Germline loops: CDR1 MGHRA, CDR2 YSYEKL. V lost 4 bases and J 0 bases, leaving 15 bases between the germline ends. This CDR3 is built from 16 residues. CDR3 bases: TGCGCCAGCAGCCCAATCCACACAGGGTTGAACACTGAAGCTTTCTTT. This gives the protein CASSPIHTGLNTEAFF.

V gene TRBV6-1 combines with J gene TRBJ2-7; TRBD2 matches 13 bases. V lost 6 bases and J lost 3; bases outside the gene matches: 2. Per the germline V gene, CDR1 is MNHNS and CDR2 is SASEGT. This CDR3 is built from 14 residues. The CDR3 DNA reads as TGTGCCAGCAGACTAGCGGGGGGGGACTACGAGCAGTACTTC. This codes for CASRLAGGDYEQYF.

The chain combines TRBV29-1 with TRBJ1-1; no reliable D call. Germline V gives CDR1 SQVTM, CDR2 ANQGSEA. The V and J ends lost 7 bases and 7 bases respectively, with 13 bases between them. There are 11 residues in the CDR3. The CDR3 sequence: CSARSGSEAFF. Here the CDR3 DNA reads TGCAGCGCACGGAGTGGGAGTGAAGCTTTCTTT. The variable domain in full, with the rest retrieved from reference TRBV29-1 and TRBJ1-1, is SAVISQKPSRDICQRGTSLTIQCQVDSQVTMMFWYRQQPGQSLTLIATANQGSEATYESGFVIDKFPISRPNLTFSTLTVSNMSPEDSSIYLCSARSGSEAFFGQGTRLTVV.

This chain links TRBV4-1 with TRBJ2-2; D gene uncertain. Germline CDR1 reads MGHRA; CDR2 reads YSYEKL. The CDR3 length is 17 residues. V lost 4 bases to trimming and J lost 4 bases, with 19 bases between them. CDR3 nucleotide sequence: TGCGCCAGCAGCCCAACTTTTGCGGCGGATTTCACCGGGGAGCTGTTTTTT. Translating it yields CASSPTFAADFTGELFF.

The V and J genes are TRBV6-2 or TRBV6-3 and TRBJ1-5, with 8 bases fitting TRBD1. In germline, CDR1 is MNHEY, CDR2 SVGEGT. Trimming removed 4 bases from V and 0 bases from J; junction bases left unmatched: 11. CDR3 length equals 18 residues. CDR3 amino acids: CASSSTGTGTNSNQPQHF. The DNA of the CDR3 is TGTGCCAGCAGTTCCACCGGGACAGGAACAAATAGCAATCAGCCCCAGCATTTT.

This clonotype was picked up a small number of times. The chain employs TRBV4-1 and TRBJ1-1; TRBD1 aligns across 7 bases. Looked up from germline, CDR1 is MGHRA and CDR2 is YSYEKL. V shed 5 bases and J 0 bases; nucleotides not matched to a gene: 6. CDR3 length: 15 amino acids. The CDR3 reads CASSSSGQLNTEAFF. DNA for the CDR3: TGCGCCAGCAGCTCCTCGGGACAGCTGAACACTGAAGCTTTCTTT.

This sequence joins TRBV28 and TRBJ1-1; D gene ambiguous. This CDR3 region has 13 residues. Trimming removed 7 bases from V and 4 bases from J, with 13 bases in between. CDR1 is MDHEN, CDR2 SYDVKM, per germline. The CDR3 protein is CASTPQLRTEAFF. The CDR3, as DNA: TGTGCCAGCACTCCACAGCTCCGCACTGAAGCTTTCTTT.